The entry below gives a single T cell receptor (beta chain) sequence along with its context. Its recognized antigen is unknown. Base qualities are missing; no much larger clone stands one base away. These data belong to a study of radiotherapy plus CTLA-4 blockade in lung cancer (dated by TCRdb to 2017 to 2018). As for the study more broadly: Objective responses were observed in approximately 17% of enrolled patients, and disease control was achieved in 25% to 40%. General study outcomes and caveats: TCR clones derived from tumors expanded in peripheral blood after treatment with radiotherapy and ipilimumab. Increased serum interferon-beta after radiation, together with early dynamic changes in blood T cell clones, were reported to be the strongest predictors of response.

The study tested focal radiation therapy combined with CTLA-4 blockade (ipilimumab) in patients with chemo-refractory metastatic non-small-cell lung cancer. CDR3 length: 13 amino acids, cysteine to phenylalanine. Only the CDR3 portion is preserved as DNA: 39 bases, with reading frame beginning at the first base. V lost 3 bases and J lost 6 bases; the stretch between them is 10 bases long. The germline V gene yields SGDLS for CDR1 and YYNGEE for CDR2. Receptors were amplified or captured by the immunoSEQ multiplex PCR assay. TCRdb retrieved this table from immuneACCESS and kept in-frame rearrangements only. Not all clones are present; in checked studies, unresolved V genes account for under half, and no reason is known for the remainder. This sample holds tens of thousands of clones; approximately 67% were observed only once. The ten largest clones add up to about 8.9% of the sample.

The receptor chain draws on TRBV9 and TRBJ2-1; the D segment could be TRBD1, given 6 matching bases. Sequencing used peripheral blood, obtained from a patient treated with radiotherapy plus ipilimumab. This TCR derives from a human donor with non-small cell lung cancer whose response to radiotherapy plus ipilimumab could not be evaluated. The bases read TGTGCCAGCAGCGACCCAGGGGTCAATGAGCAGTTCTTC. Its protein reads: CASSDPGVNEQFF.